These 32 T cell receptor beta chains share one sample of origin, sequenced in a study of PD-1 blockade in classical Hodgkin lymphoma. This sample's time point: cycle 4 day 1 (C4D1), after about 6 weeks of nivolumab. Each patient experienced a relapse that followed autologous stem cell transplantation, and brentuximab vedotin exposure varied. Thawed PBMCs underwent magnetic negative selection to obtain purified CD8+ T cells. The data were produced by immunoSEQ multiplex PCR, yet TCRdb's version contains in-frame clones alone and is incomplete. The data show about 20,000 clones, with roughly 84% seen just once and 7.3% held by the top ten. The source material was CD8+ T cells from blood, sampled before the fourth cycle of nivolumab. The receptors shown here come from a human donor with classical Hodgkin lymphoma.

The gene calls are TRBV7-9 and TRBJ1-1, with 10 bases aligning to TRBD1. Germline V lookup: CDR1 SEHNR, CDR2 FQNEAQ (reference sequence). CDR3 length: 15 amino acids. The V and J ends lost 3 bases and 3 bases, in that order; junction bases with no gene match: 4. The CDR3 sequence is CASSLGQGKDTEAFF. DNA for the CDR3: TGTGCCAGCAGCTTGGGACAGGGGAAAGACACTGAAGCTTTCTTT.

The gene calls are TRBV19 and TRBJ2-7; 7 nucleotides match TRBD1. CDR1 is LNHDA and CDR2 is SQIVND in the germline V gene (reference sequence). CDR3 size: 15 residues. The ends lost 5 bases at V and 7 bases at J; junction bases unmatched: 14. The chain's CDR3 is CASSYSTGDILEQYF. The CDR3 DNA reads as TGTGCCAGTAGTTATAGTACAGGGGACATCTTGGAGCAGTACTTC.

The rearrangement links TRBV7-9 to TRBJ1-2; TRBD1 aligns across 10 bases. This CDR3 contains 16 residues. Germline trimming cut 5 bases from V and 6 bases from J; bases unmatched to any gene: 12. From germline, CDR1 is SEHNR and CDR2 FQNEAQ (reference sequence). CDR3 amino acids: CASSLTPGQGTNGYTF. DNA for the CDR3: TGTGCCAGCAGCCTAACCCCGGGACAGGGGACTAATGGCTACACCTTC.

The chain has TRBV6-4 and TRBJ2-3; TRBD2 matches at 11 bases. Trimming removed 5 bases from V and 3 bases from J; junction bases left unmatched: 4. Germline V gene sequence: CDR1 MRHNA, CDR2 SNTAGT. There are 15 residues in the CDR3. The CDR3 is CASSSLAGGTDTQYF. In nucleotides, the CDR3 is TGTGCCAGCAGTTCGCTAGCGGGGGGAACAGATACGCAGTATTTT.

The V call is TRBV12-5, the J call TRBJ1-3; D gene uncertain. Trimming took 0 bases from V and 1 from J, leaving 10 bases between them. The germline V gene encodes CDR1 LGHNT and CDR2 FRNRAP. CDR3 length equals 16 residues. In DNA, the CDR3 is TGTGCTAGTGGTTTGGTACCCCACACTTCTGGAAACACCATATATTTT. This codes for CASGLVPHTSGNTIYF.

The rearrangement links TRBV4-2 to TRBJ2-1, with D possibly being TRBD1 or TRBD2 (5 bases each). Germline values: CDR1 LGHNA, CDR2 YNFKEQ. CDR3 size: 16 residues. Trimming removed 0 bases from V and 6 bases from J, with 15 bases in between. CDR3 bases: TGTGCCAGCAGCCAAGAAACCTGGGCAGGGAGCAATGAGCAGTTCTTC. Residues: CASSQETWAGSNEQFF.

This chain's CDR3 is CASSFPERHRALTNYGYTF. DNA for the CDR3: TGTGCCAGCAGTTTCCCCGAACGACACAGGGCCCTAACTAACTATGGCTACACCTTC. The rearrangement joins TRBV28 to TRBJ1-2; perhaps TRBD1 as D (6 bases). Deletions cut 3 bases from V and 0 bases from J, with 23 bases between. This CDR3 has 19 amino acids. The germline V gene has CDR1 MDHEN and CDR2 SYDVKM.

The chain uses TRBV2 and TRBJ2-1, with D possibly matching TRBD1 (6 bases). Germline loops: CDR1 SNHLY, CDR2 FYNNEI. Deletions cut 0 bases from V and 4 bases from J, with 16 bases between. CDR3 length: 17 amino acids. The CDR3 region has the DNA TGTGCCAGCAGTGAAGCCCAGGGGAAGTCAACTTACAATGAGCAGTTCTTC. Protein: CASSEAQGKSTYNEQFF.

The gene calls are TRBV9 and TRBJ1-2, with 7 positions matching TRBD1. The ends lost 3 bases at V and 3 bases at J; junction bases unmatched: 11. Looked up from germline, CDR1 is SGDLS and CDR2 is YYNGEE. This CDR3 contains 16 residues. As DNA, the CDR3 is TGTGCCAGCAGCGGGGCCCCAGGCGACAGGGACTATGGCTACACCTTC. As protein: CASSGAPGDRDYGYTF.

The chain recombines TRBV28 with TRBJ2-7; either TRBD1 or TRBD2 may supply D (5 bases each). Germline values: CDR1 MDHEN, CDR2 SYDVKM. The CDR3 is made up of 15 amino acids. The V end was cut by 6 bases, the J end by 3 bases, with 18 bases between. The CDR3 nucleotides are TGTGCCAGCAGGAACACGGGACCGAGGAACTACGAGCAGTACTTC. Protein: CASRNTGPRNYEQYF.

The chain couples TRBV7-8 to TRBJ1-5; D is possibly TRBD1 (6 bases). V was shortened by 4 bases and J by 3 bases, with 16 bases between the two germline ends. The CDR3 contains 16 residues. From germline, CDR1 is SGHVS and CDR2 FQNEAQ. The CDR3 coding sequence is TGTGCCAGCAGCTATACGGGGGCAGCATCCAATCAGCCCCAGCATTTT. It encodes CASSYTGAASNQPQHF.

The rearrangement links TRBV18 to TRBJ1-2, with D possibly TRBD1 on 6 matching bases. The CDR3 runs 14 residues. V shed 5 bases and J shed 4 bases, with 14 bases lying between them. Germline V gene sequence: CDR1 KGHSH, CDR2 LQKENI. CDR3 loop: CASSAYGGVYGYTF. The CDR3 DNA follows: TGTGCCAGCTCAGCCTATGGGGGCGTCTATGGCTACACCTTC.

This clone showed up just once. The chain links TRBV4-3 to TRBJ1-2; D remains ambiguous. Trimming shortened V by 2 bases and J by 6 bases, and 4 bases separated the two germline ends. This CDR3 has 11 amino acids. Germline assignment: CDR1 LGHNA and CDR2 YSLEER. The CDR3 DNA follows: TGCGCCAGCAGCCAATCGGATGGCTACACCTTC. This sequence encodes CASSQSDGYTF.

In this sample, this clone turned up a few times. This rearrangement joins TRBV9 to TRBJ1-2; 9 nucleotides agree with TRBD1. CDR3 length: 14 residues. CDR1 is SGDLS, CDR2 YYNGEE, per germline. V dropped 3 bases and J dropped 7; count of bases not matched to a gene: 7. CDR3 DNA sequence: TGTGCCAGCAGCGGGGGACAGGGCCAGGTTGGCTACACCTTC. Residues: CASSGGQGQVGYTF.

The genes are TRBV27 and TRBJ2-7, with 9 bases identical to TRBD1. Germline-derived CDR1 and CDR2 are MNHEY and SMNVEV (reference sequence). The CDR3 sequence is 16 residues long. J gave up 2 bases and V 3 bases, and 8 bases lay outside the gene matches. This CDR3 is CASSLSLGQGPYEQYF. CDR3 coding DNA: TGTGCCAGCAGTTTGTCCTTGGGACAGGGACCCTACGAGCAGTACTTC.

The rearrangement joins TRBV7-9 to TRBJ2-7; D is perhaps TRBD2 (6 bases). The ends were cut back, 11 bases at V and 3 bases at J, with 14 bases in the middle. The CDR3 length is 12 residues. Germline V gives CDR1 SEHNR, CDR2 FQNEAQ (reference sequence). The CDR3 is CASTGSLYEQYF. Here the CDR3 DNA reads TGTGCCTCGACCGGGAGCCTCTACGAGCAGTACTTC.

V gene TRBV2 combines with J gene TRBJ1-5, with TRBD1 matching over 8 bases. J gave up 6 bases and V 8 bases, and 9 bases lay outside the gene matches. The CDR3 contains 14 residues. Germline V gene lookup returns CDR1 SNHLY and CDR2 FYNNEI. In DNA, the CDR3 is TGTGCCAGCGAGAACGGACAGGGAACTCAGCCCCAGCATTTT. As protein: CASENGQGTQPQHF.

This chain connects TRBV2 to TRBJ2-5; D is possibly TRBD1 or TRBD2 (6 bases each). The germline gives CDR1 SNHLY, CDR2 FYNNEI. Trimming stripped 8 bases from V and 11 bases from J, with 18 bases between. The CDR3 runs to 12 residues. The CDR3 loop reads CASLGGLREQYF. In nucleotides, the CDR3 is TGTGCCAGCTTAGGGGGGCTGAGGGAGCAGTACTTC. Variable domain in full (rest from reference TRBV2 and TRBJ2-5): EPEVTQTPSHQVTQMGQEVILRCVPISNHLYFYWYRQILGQKVEFLVSFYNNEISEKSEIFDDQFSVERPDGSNFTLKIRSTKLEDSAMYFCASLGGLREQYFGPGTRLLVL.

The chain carries TRBV28 and TRBJ2-1, with 14 bases matching TRBD2. The length of the CDR3 is 17 residues. After removal of 5 bases from V and 8 bases from J, the junction contained 11 bases not matched to a gene. From germline, CDR1 is MDHEN and CDR2 SYDVKM. CDR3 sequence: CASSHRGLAGGRDEQFF. The CDR3, as DNA: TGTGCCAGCAGTCACCGTGGACTAGCGGGGGGCCGGGATGAGCAGTTCTTC.

The chain links TRBV4-3 to TRBJ1-1, with D hard to call. CDR3 length equals 12 residues. V gave up 1 base and J gave up 10 bases, with 10 bases separating them. The germline CDR1 and CDR2 sequences are LGHNA and YSLEER. Here the CDR3 DNA reads TGCGCCAGCAGCCAAGTGGGCGAATTAGCTTTCTTT. It is translated as CASSQVGELAFF.

This clone was counted a few times. The V call is TRBV2, the J call TRBJ1-1; D is unclear. CDR3 length: 12 amino acids. Germline values: CDR1 SNHLY, CDR2 FYNNEI. Trimming removed 8 bases from V and 3 bases from J, with 10 bases in between. CDR3 region: CASGIRDTEAFF. The CDR3 DNA reads TGTGCCAGCGGGATTAGGGACACTGAAGCTTTCTTT. The full variable domain, with the rest looked up from reference TRBV2 and TRBJ1-1, is EPEVTQTPSHQVTQMGQEVILRCVPISNHLYFYWYRQILGQKVEFLVSFYNNEISEKSEIFDDQFSVERPDGSNFTLKIRSTKLEDSAMYFCASGIRDTEAFFGQGTRLTVV.

V and J are TRBV18 and TRBJ1-1, with 7 nucleotides matching TRBD1. V shed 2 bases, J shed 4 bases, and the junction held 4 bases outside the gene matches. The V gene's germline CDR1 is KGHSH and CDR2 LQKENI. This CDR3 has 14 residues. In DNA form, the CDR3 reads TGTGCCAGCTCACCAGAAGCAGGGGGCACTGAAGCTTTCTTT. It translates to CASSPEAGGTEAFF.

V is TRBV27 and J is TRBJ2-3; 8 bases are shared with TRBD1. Germline V lookup: CDR1 MNHEY, CDR2 SMNVEV (reference sequence). The CDR3 is made up of 15 amino acids. Trimming removed 5 bases from V and 10 bases from J; junction bases left unmatched: 14. CDR3 coding DNA: TGTGCCAGCAGTCAAGGGACAGGTGGGCCCACTTCGCAGTATTTT. Translation gives CASSQGTGGPTSQYF.

The CDR3 is CASRSLGNEQFF. The CDR3 DNA reads as TGTGCCAGCAGGAGCTTGGGAAATGAGCAGTTCTTC. The chain uses TRBV2 and TRBJ2-1; unclear D gene. V was shortened by 6 bases and J by 7 bases, with 10 bases between the two germline ends. CDR3 size: 12 residues. The germline V gene encodes CDR1 SNHLY and CDR2 FYNNEI. The variable domain in full, with the rest retrieved from reference TRBV2 and TRBJ2-1, is EPEVTQTPSHQVTQMGQEVILRCVPISNHLYFYWYRQILGQKVEFLVSFYNNEISEKSEIFDDQFSVERPDGSNFTLKIRSTKLEDSAMYFCASRSLGNEQFFGPGTRLTVL.

The V call is TRBV7-9, the J call TRBJ2-7, with D hard to call. With 6 bases removed from V and 4 bases from J, the gap between germline ends came to 7 bases. The CDR3 contains 11 residues. CDR1 and CDR2 from the germline V gene are SEHNR and FQNEAQ (reference sequence). CDR3 DNA: TGTGCCAGCAGGCAGAGTTACGAGCAGTACTTC. This encodes CASRQSYEQYF.

The V gene is TRBV19, the J gene TRBJ2-7, with 11 positions matching TRBD1. CDR1 and CDR2 from the germline V gene are LNHDA and SQIVND (reference sequence). The CDR3 totals 15 residues. The V gene end was trimmed by 5 bases and the J gene end by 6 bases; junction bases not matched to a gene: 9. CDR3 loop: CASSASDRGPIEQYF. CDR3 nucleotide sequence: TGTGCCAGTAGTGCCTCGGACAGGGGGCCAATCGAGCAGTACTTC.

This clone was seen only once. The gene calls are TRBV2 and TRBJ2-7; 9 nucleotides align to TRBD1. The CDR3 has 13 amino acids. Per the germline V gene, CDR1 is SNHLY and CDR2 is FYNNEI. Unmatched junction bases numbered 3, after V lost 4 bases and J lost 5 bases. DNA for the CDR3: TGTGCCAGCAGTGGGGACAGGGTCCACGAGCAGTACTTC. It yields the protein CASSGDRVHEQYF.

The rearrangement uses TRBV5-6 and TRBJ2-7; no definite D call. Trimming took 2 bases from V and 3 from J, leaving 12 bases between them. The CDR3 sequence is 14 residues long. CDR1 SGHDT and CDR2 YYEEEE come from the germline V gene. The CDR3 sequence is CASSFGQAVYEQYF. The CDR3, as DNA: TGTGCCAGCAGCTTTGGCCAGGCCGTCTACGAGCAGTACTTC.

The gene calls are TRBV9 and TRBJ2-3; 8 bases fit TRBD2. The germline CDR1 and CDR2 sequences are SGDLS and YYNGEE. The V and J ends lost 0 bases and 6 bases, in that order; junction bases with no gene match: 9. The CDR3 has 16 amino acids. The CDR3 loop is CASSVDGSGVDDTQYF. The CDR3 DNA reads as TGTGCCAGCAGCGTAGATGGTAGCGGGGTGGACGATACGCAGTATTTT.

V and J are TRBV25-1 and TRBJ1-1, with D unclear. This CDR3 region has 13 residues. V lost 5 bases to trimming and J lost 4 bases, with 11 bases between them. The germline V gene encodes CDR1 MGHDK and CDR2 SYGVNS. The CDR3 nucleotides are TGTGCCAGCAGTCTCAACCAAGGCACTGAAGCTTTCTTT. This encodes CASSLNQGTEAFF.

This CDR3 is CASSADRVDYGYTF. In DNA, the CDR3 is TGTGCCAGCAGCGCAGACAGGGTTGACTATGGCTACACCTTC. The rearrangement links TRBV11-2 to TRBJ1-2; 7 nucleotides align to TRBD1. The V gene end was trimmed by 5 bases and the J gene end by 3 bases; junction bases not matched to a gene: 6. This CDR3 comprises 14 residues. Germline V gives CDR1 SGHAT, CDR2 FQNNGV.

Remarks on this clone: The sample holds other DNA sequences that translate to the same CDR3. The chain combines TRBV15 with TRBJ2-3, with D unresolved. Trimming shortened V by 1 base and J by 1 base, and 6 bases separated the two germline ends. The CDR3 runs 14 residues. The germline V gene has CDR1 LNHNV and CDR2 YYDKDF (reference sequence). The CDR3 sequence is CATSRVGGTDTQYF. The DNA for the CDR3 is TGTGCCACCAGCAGAGTCGGAGGCACAGATACGCAGTATTTT.